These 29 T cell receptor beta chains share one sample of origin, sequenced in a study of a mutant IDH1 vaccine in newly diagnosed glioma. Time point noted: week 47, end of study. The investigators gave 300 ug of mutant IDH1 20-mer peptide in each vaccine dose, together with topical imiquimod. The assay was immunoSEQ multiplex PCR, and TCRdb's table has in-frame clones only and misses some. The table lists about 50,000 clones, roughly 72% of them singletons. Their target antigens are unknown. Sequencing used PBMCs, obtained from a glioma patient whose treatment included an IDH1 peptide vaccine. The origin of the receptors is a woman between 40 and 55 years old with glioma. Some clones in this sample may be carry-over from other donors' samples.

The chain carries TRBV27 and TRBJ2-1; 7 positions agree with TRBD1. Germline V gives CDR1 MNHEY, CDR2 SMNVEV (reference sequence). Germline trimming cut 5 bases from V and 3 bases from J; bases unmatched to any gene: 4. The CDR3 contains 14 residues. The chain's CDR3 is CASSPRGIYNEQFF. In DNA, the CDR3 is TGTGCCAGCAGTCCCAGGGGGATCTACAATGAGCAGTTCTTC.

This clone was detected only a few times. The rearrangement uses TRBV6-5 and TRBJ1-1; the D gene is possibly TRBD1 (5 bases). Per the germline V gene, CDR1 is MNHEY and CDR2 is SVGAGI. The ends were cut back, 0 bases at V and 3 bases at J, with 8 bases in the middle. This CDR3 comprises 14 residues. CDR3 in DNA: TGTGCCAGCAGTTACTCGTCGGGGGACACTGAAGCTTTCTTT. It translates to CASSYSSGDTEAFF.

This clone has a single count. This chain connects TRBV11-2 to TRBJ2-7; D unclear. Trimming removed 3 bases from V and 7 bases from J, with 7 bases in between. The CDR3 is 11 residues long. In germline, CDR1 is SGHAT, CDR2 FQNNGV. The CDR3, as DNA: TGTGCCAGCAGCTTGGGGTCGGAGCAGTACTTC. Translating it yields CASSLGSEQYF.

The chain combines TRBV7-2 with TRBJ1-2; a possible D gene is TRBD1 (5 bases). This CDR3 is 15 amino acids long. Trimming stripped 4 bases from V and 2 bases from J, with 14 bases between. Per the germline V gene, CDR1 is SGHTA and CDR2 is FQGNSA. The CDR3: CASSSKDSFNYGYTF. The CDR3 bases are TGTGCCAGCAGCTCCAAAGACAGCTTCAACTATGGCTACACCTTC.

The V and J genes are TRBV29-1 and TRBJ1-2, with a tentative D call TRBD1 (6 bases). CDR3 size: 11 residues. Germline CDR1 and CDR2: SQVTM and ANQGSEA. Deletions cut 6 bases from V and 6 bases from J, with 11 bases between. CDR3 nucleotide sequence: TGCAGCGTAAACCAGGGGAATGGCTACACCTTC. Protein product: CSVNQGNGYTF. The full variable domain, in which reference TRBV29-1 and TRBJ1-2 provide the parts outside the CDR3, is SAVISQKPSRDICQRGTSLTIQCQVDSQVTMMFWYRQQPGQSLTLIATANQGSEATYESGFVIDKFPISRPNLTFSTLTVSNMSPEDSSIYLCSVNQGNGYTFGSGTRLTVV.

The CDR3 DNA reads TGTGCCAGCAGTTACTGGGGACAGGGAAACAATGAGCAGTTCTTC. As protein: CASSYWGQGNNEQFF. The chain carries TRBV6-5 and TRBJ2-1, with 9 bases aligning to TRBD1. Germline CDR1 and CDR2: MNHEY and SVGAGI. J was trimmed by 5 bases and V by 1 base; bases with no gene match: 3. The length of the CDR3 is 15 residues.

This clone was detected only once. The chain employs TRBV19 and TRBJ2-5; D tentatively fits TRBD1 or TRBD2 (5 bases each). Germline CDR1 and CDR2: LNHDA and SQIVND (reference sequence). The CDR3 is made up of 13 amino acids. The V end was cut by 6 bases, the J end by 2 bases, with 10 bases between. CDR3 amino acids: CASSGAMQETQYF. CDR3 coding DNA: TGTGCCAGTAGCGGGGCCATGCAAGAGACCCAGTACTTC. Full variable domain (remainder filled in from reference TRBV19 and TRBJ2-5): DGGITQSPKYLFRKEGQNVTLSCEQNLNHDAMYWYRQDPGQGLRLIYYSQIVNDFQKGDIAEGYSVSREKKESFPLTVTSAQKNPTAFYLCASSGAMQETQYFGPGTRLLVL.

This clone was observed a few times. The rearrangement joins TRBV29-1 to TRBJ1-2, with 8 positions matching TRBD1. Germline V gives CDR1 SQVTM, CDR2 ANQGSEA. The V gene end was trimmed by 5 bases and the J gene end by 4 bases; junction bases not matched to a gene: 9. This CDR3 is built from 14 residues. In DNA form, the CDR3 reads TGCAGCGTTAACATAGGACAGGGAGGCTATGGCTACACCTTC. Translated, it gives CSVNIGQGGYGYTF.

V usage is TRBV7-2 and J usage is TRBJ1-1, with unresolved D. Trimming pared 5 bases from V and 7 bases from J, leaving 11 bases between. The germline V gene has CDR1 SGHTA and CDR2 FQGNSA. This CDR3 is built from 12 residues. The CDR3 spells CASSPEANEAFF. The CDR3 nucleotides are TGTGCCAGCAGCCCCGAGGCAAATGAAGCTTTCTTT.

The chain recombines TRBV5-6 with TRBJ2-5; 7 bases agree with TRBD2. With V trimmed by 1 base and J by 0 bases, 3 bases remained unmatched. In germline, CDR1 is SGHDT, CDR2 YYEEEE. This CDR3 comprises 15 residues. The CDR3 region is CASSLSGDHQETQYF. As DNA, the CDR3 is TGTGCCAGCAGCTTGAGCGGGGACCACCAAGAGACCCAGTACTTC.

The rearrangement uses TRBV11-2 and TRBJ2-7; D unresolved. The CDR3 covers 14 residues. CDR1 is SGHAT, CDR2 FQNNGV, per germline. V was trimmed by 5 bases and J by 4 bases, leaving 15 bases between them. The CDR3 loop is CASSHGPTPYEQYF. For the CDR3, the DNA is TGTGCCAGCAGCCACGGACCGACCCCATACGAGCAGTACTTC.

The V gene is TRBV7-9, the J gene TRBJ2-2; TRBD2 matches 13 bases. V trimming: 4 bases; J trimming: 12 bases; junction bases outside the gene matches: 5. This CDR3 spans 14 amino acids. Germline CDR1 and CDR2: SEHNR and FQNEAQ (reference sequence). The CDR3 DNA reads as TGTGCCAGCAGCTCCGAACTAGCGGGGGGGAAGCTGTTTTTT. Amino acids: CASSSELAGGKLFF.

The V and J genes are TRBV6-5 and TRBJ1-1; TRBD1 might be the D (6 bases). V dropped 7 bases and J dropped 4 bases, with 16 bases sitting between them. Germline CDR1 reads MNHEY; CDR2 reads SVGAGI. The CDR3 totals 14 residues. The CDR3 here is CASTMRGGVTEAFF. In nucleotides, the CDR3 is TGTGCCAGCACCATGCGAGGGGGTGTCACTGAAGCTTTCTTT.

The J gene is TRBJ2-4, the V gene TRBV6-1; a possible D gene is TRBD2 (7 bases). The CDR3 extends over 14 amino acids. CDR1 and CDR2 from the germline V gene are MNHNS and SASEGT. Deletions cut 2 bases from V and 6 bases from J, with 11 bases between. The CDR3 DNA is TGTGCCAGCAGTGAATACGGGGGGCGAAACATTCAGTACTTC. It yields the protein CASSEYGGRNIQYF.

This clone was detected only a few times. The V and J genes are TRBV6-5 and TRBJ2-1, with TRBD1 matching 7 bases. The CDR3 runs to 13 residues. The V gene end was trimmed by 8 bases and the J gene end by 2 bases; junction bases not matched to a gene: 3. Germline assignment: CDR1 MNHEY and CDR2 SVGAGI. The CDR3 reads CASRRGTYNEQFF. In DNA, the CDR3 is TGTGCCAGCCGCAGGGGGACCTACAATGAGCAGTTCTTC.

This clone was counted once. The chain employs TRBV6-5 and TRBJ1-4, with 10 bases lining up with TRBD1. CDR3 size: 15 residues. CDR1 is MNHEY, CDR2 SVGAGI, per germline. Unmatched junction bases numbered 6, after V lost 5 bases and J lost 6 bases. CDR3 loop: CASSPPGQGYEKLFF. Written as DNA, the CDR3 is TGTGCCAGCAGTCCACCGGGACAGGGGTATGAAAAACTGTTTTTT.

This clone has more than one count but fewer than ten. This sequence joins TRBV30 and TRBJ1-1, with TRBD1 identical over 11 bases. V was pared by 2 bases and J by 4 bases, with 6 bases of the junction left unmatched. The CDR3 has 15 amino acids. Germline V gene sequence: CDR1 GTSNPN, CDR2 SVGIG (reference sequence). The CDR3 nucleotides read TGTGCCTGGAGTATTCCGGGACAGGGGGGCACTGAAGCTTTCTTT. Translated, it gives CAWSIPGQGGTEAFF.

The CDR3 DNA follows: TGTGCCAGCAGCTTGACTAGCATTAGCACAGATACGCAGTATTTT. Translation: CASSLTSISTDTQYF. The chain combines TRBV7-9 with TRBJ2-3, with TRBD2 matching 7 bases. The V gene end was trimmed by 3 bases and the J gene end by 0 bases; junction bases not matched to a gene: 3. Germline V gene data show CDR1 as SEHNR and CDR2 as FQNEAQ (reference sequence). The CDR3 runs to 15 residues. Full variable domain (missing parts from reference TRBV7-9 and TRBJ2-3): DTGVSQNPRHKITKRGQNVTFRCDPISEHNRLYWYRQTLGQGPEFLTYFQNEAQLEKSRLLSDRFSAERPKGSFSTLEIQRTEQGDSAMYLCASSLTSISTDTQYFGPGTRLTVL.

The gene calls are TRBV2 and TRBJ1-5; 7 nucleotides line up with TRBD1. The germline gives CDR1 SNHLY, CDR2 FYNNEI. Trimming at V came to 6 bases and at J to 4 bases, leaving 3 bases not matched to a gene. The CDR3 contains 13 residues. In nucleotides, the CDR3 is TGTGCCAGCAGACCGACAGGGAATCAGCCCCAGCATTTT. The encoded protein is CASRPTGNQPQHF.

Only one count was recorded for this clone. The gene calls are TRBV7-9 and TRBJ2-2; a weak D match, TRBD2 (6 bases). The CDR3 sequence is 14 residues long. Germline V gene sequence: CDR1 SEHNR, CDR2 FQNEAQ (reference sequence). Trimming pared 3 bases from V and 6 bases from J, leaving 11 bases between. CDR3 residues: CASSLTRRAGELFF. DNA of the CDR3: TGTGCCAGCAGCTTGACTAGGCGGGCCGGGGAGCTGTTTTTT.

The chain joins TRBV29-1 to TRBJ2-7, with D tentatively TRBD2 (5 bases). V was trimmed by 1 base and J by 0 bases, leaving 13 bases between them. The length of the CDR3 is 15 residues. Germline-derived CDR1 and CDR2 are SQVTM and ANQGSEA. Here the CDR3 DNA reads TGCAGCGTTGAAGGGTTGGGGAGCAGCTCCTACGAGCAGTACTTC. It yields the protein CSVEGLGSSSYEQYF.

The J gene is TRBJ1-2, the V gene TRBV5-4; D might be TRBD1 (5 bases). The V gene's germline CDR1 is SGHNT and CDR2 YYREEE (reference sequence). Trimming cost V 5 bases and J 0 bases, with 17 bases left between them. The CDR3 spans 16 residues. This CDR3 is CASRDSTLGANYGYTF. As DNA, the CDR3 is TGTGCCAGCAGGGATTCTACCTTAGGGGCTAACTATGGCTACACCTTC.

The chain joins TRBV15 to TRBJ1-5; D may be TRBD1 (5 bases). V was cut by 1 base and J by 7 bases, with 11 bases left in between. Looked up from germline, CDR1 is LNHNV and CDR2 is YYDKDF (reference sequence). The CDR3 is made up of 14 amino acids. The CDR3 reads CATSRAGAGQPQHF. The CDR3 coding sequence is TGTGCCACCAGCAGAGCTGGGGCAGGCCAGCCCCAGCATTTT.

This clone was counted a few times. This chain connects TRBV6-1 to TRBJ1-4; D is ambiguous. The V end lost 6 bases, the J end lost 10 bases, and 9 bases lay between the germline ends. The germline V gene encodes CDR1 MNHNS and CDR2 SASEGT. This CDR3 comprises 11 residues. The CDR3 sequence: CASRSDGKLFF. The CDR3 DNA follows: TGTGCCAGCAGAAGCGACGGAAAACTGTTTTTT.

CDR3 sequence: CASSGESGGAKYF. The CDR3 DNA is TGTGCCAGCAGCGGCGAATCAGGGGGGGCGAAGTATTTT. This rearrangement joins TRBV6-1 to TRBJ2-3, with D tentatively TRBD1 or TRBD2 (7 bases each). The V end lost 6 bases, the J end lost 13 bases, and 20 bases lay between the germline ends. Germline V CDR1 and CDR2: MNHNS, SASEGT. The CDR3 totals 13 residues.

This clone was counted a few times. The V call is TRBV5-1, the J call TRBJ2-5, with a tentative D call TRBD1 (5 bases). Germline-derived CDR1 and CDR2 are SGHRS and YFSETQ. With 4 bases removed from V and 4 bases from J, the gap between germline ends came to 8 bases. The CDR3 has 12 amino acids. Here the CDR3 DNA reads TGCGCCAGCAGCGCAGGGTCAGAGACCCAGTACTTC. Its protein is CASSAGSETQYF.

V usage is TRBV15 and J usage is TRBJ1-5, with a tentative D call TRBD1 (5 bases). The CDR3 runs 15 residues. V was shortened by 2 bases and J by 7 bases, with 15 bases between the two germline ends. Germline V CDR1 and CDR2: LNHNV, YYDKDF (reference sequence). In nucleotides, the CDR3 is TGTGCCACCAGCAGACCACCAAGGGGCCAGCAGCCCCAGCATTTT. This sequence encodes CATSRPPRGQQPQHF.

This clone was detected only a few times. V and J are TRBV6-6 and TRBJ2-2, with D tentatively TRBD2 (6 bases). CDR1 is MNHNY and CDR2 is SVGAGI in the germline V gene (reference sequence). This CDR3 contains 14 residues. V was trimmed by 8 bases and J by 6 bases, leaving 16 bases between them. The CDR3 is CASVGGEVAGELFF. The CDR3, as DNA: TGTGCCAGCGTGGGCGGGGAGGTCGCCGGGGAGCTGTTTTTT.

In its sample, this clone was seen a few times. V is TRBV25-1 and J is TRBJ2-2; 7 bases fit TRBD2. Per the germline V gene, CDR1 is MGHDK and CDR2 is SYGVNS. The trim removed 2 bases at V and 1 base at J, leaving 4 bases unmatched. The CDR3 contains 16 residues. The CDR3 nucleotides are TGTGCCAGCAGTGAAGGGGGGGGGTGGAACACCGGGGAGCTGTTTTTT. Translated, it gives CASSEGGGWNTGELFF.